Below are 14 T cell receptor beta chains sequenced from a single sample in a study of cytomegalovirus exposure and HLA in healthy donors. Primers included in the PCR were 60 Vbeta and 13 Jbeta primers. Method: immunoSEQ multiplex PCR; TCRdb's copy keeps in-frame clones and lacks some. The data hold about 270,000 clones, with under 80% observed a single time. Input material: PBMCs. The receptor set was obtained from a female donor in good health and CMV-seronegative.

V gene TRBV10-2 combines with J gene TRBJ1-5; 8 bases match TRBD1. Germline lookup yields CDR1 WSHSY and CDR2 SAAADI. The CDR3 length is 14 residues. V lost 6 bases to trimming and J lost 7 bases; unmatched junction nucleotides: 8. The CDR3 nucleotides are TGCGCCAGCAGGGGGGGGACAGGAAACCAGCCCCAGCATTTT. Encoded protein: CASRGGTGNQPQHF.

The count of this clone is one. Other DNA variants within this sample encode the same CDR3. This chain uses TRBV2 with TRBJ2-2; TRBD1 agrees at 7 bases. Germline V gives CDR1 SNHLY, CDR2 FYNNEI. Germline trimming cut 6 bases from V and 2 bases from J; bases unmatched to any gene: 6. CDR3 length equals 15 residues. CDR3 DNA: TGTGCCAGCAGGGCCGGGACAGCCAACACCGGGGAGCTGTTTTTT. As protein: CASRAGTANTGELFF. Variable domain in full (rest from reference TRBV2 and TRBJ2-2): EPEVTQTPSHQVTQMGQEVILRCVPISNHLYFYWYRQILGQKVEFLVSFYNNEISEKSEIFDDQFSVERPDGSNFTLKIRSTKLEDSAMYFCASRAGTANTGELFFGEGSRLTVL.

V usage is TRBV5-1 and J usage is TRBJ2-6; D might be TRBD1 (6 bases). The CDR3 sequence is 15 residues long. The germline V gene has CDR1 SGHRS and CDR2 YFSETQ. Trimming shortened V by 3 bases and J by 1 base, and 8 bases separated the two germline ends. The CDR3 loop reads CASSSTGSGANVLTF. As DNA, the CDR3 is TGCGCCAGCAGCTCCACAGGGTCTGGGGCCAACGTCCTGACTTTC. Full variable domain (outside the CDR3, taken from reference TRBV5-1 and TRBJ2-6): KAGVTQTPRYLIKTRGQQVTLSCSPISGHRSVSWYQQTPGQGLQFLFEYFSETQRNKGNFPGRFSGRQFSNSRSEMNVSTLELGDSALYLCASSSTGSGANVLTFGAGSRLTVL.

V and J are TRBV5-6 and TRBJ2-1; 8 nucleotides align to TRBD2. Germline loops: CDR1 SGHDT, CDR2 YYEEEE. V was pared by 4 bases and J by 1 base, with 16 bases of the junction left unmatched. CDR3 length: 19 amino acids. The chain's CDR3 is CASSGLGRAGDGSYNEQFF. CDR3 nucleotide sequence: TGTGCCAGCAGCGGTCTCGGGAGGGCGGGTGATGGTTCCTACAATGAGCAGTTCTTC.

Comment on this clone: In the same sample, other DNA sequences code for this CDR3. The chain has TRBV7-8 and TRBJ2-2, with D possibly matching TRBD2 (5 bases). The CDR3 totals 16 residues. V lost 2 bases, J lost 0 bases, and 10 bases lay in between. Germline V gene sequence: CDR1 SGHVS, CDR2 FQNEAQ. The CDR3 region has the DNA TGTGCCAGCAGCTTACGTGAGGGATCGAACACCGGGGAGCTGTTTTTT. Protein product: CASSLREGSNTGELFF.

There are a few counts of this clone. The rearrangement joins TRBV2 to TRBJ1-2; D is unresolved. Germline V gene sequence: CDR1 SNHLY, CDR2 FYNNEI. Trimming removed 9 bases from V and 6 bases from J, with 14 bases in between. The CDR3 totals 12 residues. The CDR3 nucleotides are TGTGCCAGTGGATTCCTAAGCGATGGCTACACCTTC. It yields the protein CASGFLSDGYTF.

V and J are TRBV5-4 and TRBJ2-1; 9 nucleotides match TRBD2. The V gene's germline CDR1 is SGHNT and CDR2 YYREEE (reference sequence). Trimming removed 2 bases from V and 2 bases from J; junction bases left unmatched: 5. There are 16 residues in the CDR3. CDR3 loop: CASSLPAGGTYNEQFF. The CDR3, as DNA: TGTGCCAGCAGCTTACCCGCGGGGGGGACCTACAATGAGCAGTTCTTC.

The chain carries TRBV10-3 and TRBJ2-5, with 9 bases aligning to TRBD1. Unmatched junction bases numbered 0, after V lost 6 bases and J lost 4 bases. CDR1 ENHRY and CDR2 SYGVKD come from the germline V gene. The CDR3 has 12 residues. CDR3 nucleotide sequence: TGTGCCATCAGGACAGGGGGAGAGACCCAGTACTTC. Protein product: CAIRTGGETQYF.

The DNA of the CDR3 is TGTGCCATTTGGGGAGATTCACGGACTTCTAACTATGGCTACACCTTC. This sequence encodes CAIWGDSRTSNYGYTF. The chain has TRBV10-3 and TRBJ1-2; the D is unclear. The CDR3 contains 16 residues. From germline, CDR1 is ENHRY and CDR2 SYGVKD. The V end lost 9 bases, the J end lost 0 bases, and 20 bases lay between the germline ends.

The rearrangement joins TRBV14 to TRBJ1-1; maybe TRBD1 (5 bases). The CDR3 runs 14 residues. V shed 2 bases and J shed 4 bases, with 11 bases lying between them. Germline CDR1 is SGHDN and CDR2 is FVKESK. This CDR3 is CASSQQRQGTEAFF. The CDR3 DNA is TGTGCCAGCAGCCAACAACGGCAGGGCACTGAAGCTTTCTTT. The entire variable domain, with the rest obtained from reference TRBV14 and TRBJ1-1, is as follows: EAGVTQFPSHSVIEKGQTVTLRCDPISGHDNLYWYRRVMGKEIKFLLHFVKESKQDESGMPNNRFLAERTGGTYSTLKVQPAELEDSGVYFCASSQQRQGTEAFFGQGTRLTVV.

The V call is TRBV7-2, the J call TRBJ2-5, with 7 bases matching TRBD2. This CDR3 is built from 15 residues. Germline loops: CDR1 SGHTA, CDR2 FQGNSA. Trimming removed 4 bases from V and 4 bases from J; junction bases left unmatched: 9. CDR3 loop: CASSSWTRSGETQYF. The CDR3, as DNA: TGTGCCAGCAGCTCGTGGACTAGATCGGGAGAGACCCAGTACTTC.

The rearrangement uses TRBV7-2 and TRBJ2-7; D may be TRBD1 (6 bases). V lost 0 bases and J 0 bases, leaving 9 bases between the germline ends. Looked up from germline, CDR1 is SGHTA and CDR2 is FQGNSA. The CDR3 has 15 amino acids. CDR3 sequence: CASSLAGQLSYEQYF. CDR3 in DNA: TGTGCCAGCAGCTTAGCGGGACAACTCTCCTACGAGCAGTACTTC.

The chain recombines TRBV6-5 with TRBJ2-1, with D possibly being TRBD2 (5 bases). CDR3 length: 14 residues. The germline CDR1 and CDR2 sequences are MNHEY and SVGAGI. Trimming removed 0 bases from V and 7 bases from J, with 10 bases in between. Here the CDR3 DNA reads TGTGCCAGCAGTTACTCTGGACTTAGGAATGAGCAGTTCTTC. It specifies CASSYSGLRNEQFF.

This chain links TRBV4-1 with TRBJ2-5, with 9 nucleotides matching TRBD2. CDR1 is MGHRA, CDR2 YSYEKL, per germline. This CDR3 spans 17 amino acids. The trim removed 11 bases at V and 2 bases at J, leaving 18 bases unmatched. CDR3 residues: CARHPHRRLAAQETQYF. The CDR3 region has the DNA TGCGCCCGCCACCCCCACAGGCGACTAGCGGCACAAGAGACCCAGTACTTC.